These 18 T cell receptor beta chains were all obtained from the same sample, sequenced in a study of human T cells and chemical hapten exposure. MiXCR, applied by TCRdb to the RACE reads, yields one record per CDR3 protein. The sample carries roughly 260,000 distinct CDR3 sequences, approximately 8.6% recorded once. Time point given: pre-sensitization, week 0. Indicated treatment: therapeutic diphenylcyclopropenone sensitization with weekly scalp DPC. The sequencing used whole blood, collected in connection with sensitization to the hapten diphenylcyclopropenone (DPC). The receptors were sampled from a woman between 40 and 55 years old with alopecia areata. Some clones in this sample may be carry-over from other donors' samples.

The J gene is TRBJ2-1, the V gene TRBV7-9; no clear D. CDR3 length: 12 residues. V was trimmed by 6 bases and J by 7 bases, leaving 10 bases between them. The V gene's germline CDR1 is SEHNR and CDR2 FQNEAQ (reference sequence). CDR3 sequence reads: CASSPRSNEQFF. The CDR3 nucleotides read TGTGCCAGCAGTCCCAGGAGTAATGAGCAGTTCTTC.

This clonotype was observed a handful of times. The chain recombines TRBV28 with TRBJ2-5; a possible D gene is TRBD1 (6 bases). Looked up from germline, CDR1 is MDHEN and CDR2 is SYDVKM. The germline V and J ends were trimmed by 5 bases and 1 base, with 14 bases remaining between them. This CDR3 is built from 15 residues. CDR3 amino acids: CASSTPQGLQETQYF. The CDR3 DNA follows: TGTGCCAGCAGTACGCCCCAGGGGCTCCAAGAGACCCAGTACTTC. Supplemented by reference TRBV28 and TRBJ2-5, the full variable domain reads DVKVTQSSRYLVKRTGEKVFLECVQDMDHENMFWYRQDPGLGLRLIYFSYDVKMKEKGDIPEGYSVSREKKERFSLILESASTNQTSMYLCASSTPQGLQETQYFGPGTRLLVL.

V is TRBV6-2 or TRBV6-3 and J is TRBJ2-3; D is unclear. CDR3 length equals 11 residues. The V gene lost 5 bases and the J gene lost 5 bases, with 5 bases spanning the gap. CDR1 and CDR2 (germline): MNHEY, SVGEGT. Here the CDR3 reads CASSLQDTQYF. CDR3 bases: TGTGCCAGCAGTCTCCAAGATACGCAGTATTTT.

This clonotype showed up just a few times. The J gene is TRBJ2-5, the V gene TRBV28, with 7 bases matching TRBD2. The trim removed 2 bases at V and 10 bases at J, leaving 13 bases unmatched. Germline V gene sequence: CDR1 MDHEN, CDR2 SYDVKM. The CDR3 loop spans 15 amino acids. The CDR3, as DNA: TGTGCCAGCAGTTTAGATTCCAGCGGGAACCCCCGCCAGTACTTC. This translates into CASSLDSSGNPRQYF.

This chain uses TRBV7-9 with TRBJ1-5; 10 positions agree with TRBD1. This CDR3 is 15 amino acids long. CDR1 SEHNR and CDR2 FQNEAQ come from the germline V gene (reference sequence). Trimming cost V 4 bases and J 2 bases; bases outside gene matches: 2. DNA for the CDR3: TGTGCCAGCAGCTGGGGGACAGGGGGCAATCAGCCCCAGCATTTT. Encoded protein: CASSWGTGGNQPQHF.

The CDR3 DNA is TGTGCCAGCGGGGGACGAGAGAGACACAATGAGCAGTTCTTC. Amino acid sequence: CASGGRERHNEQFF. This sequence joins TRBV6-5 and TRBJ2-1; the D call may be TRBD1 or TRBD2 (5 bases each). The length of the CDR3 is 14 residues. Germline CDR1 reads MNHEY; CDR2 reads SVGAGI. The V and J ends lost 8 bases and 5 bases respectively, with 16 bases between them.

CDR3 sequence: CASSWLSNNEQFF. Here the CDR3 DNA reads TGTGCCAGCAGCTGGTTGTCCAACAATGAGCAGTTCTTC. J is TRBJ2-1 and V is TRBV7-8, with unresolved D. This CDR3 is 13 amino acids long. CDR1 and CDR2 (germline): SGHVS, FQNEAQ. V was trimmed by 4 bases and J by 5 bases, leaving 9 bases between them.

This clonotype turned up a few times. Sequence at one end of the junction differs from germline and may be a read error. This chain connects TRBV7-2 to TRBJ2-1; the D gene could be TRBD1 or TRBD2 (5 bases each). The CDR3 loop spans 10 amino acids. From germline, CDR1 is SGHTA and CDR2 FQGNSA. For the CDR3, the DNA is TGTGCCAGCAGCTTATCTAGCAGGGTCTTC. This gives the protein CASSLSSRVF.

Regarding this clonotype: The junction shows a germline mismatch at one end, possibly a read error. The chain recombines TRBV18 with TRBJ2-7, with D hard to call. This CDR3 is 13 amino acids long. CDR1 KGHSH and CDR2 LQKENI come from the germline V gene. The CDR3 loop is CASSPPSSHEQYF. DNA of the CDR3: TGTGCCAGCTCACCACCTAGCTCCCACGAGCAGTACTTC.

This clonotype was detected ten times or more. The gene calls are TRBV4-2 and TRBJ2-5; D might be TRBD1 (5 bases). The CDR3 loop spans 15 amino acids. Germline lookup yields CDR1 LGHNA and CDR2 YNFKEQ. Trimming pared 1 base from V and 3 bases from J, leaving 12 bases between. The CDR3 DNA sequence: TGTGCCAGCAGCCAAGGGGGCGGTCGTGAAGAGACCCAGTACTTC. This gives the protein CASSQGGGREETQYF.

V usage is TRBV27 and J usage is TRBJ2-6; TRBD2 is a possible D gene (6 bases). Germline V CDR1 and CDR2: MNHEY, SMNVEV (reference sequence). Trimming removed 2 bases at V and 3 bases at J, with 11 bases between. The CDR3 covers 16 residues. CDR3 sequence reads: CASSLVGLGGANVLTF. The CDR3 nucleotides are TGTGCCAGCAGTTTAGTGGGACTGGGTGGGGCCAACGTCCTGACTTTC. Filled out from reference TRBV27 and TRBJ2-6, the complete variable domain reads EAQVTQNPRYLITVTGKKLTVTCSQNMNHEYMSWYRQDPGLGLRQIYYSMNVEVTDKGDVPEGYKVSRKEKRNFPLILESPSPNQTSLYFCASSLVGLGGANVLTFGAGSRLTVL.

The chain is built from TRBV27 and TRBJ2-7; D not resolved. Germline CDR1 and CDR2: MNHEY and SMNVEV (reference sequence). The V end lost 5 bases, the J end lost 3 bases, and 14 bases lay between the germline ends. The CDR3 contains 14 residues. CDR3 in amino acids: CASSESGPGYEQYF. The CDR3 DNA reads TGTGCCAGCAGTGAGTCAGGACCGGGCTACGAGCAGTACTTC.

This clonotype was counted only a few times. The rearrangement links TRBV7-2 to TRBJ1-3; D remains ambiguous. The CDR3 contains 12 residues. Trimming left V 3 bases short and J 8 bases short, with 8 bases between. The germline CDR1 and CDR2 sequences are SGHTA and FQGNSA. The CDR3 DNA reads TGTGCCAGCAGCTTTACTGGGGACACCATATATTTT. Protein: CASSFTGDTIYF.

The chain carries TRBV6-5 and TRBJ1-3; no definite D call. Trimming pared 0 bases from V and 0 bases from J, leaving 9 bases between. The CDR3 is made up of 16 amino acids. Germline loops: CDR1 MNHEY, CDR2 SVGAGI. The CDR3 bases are TGTGCCAGCAGTTACTCGAGGGCGAGCTCTGGAAACACCATATATTTT. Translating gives CASSYSRASSGNTIYF.

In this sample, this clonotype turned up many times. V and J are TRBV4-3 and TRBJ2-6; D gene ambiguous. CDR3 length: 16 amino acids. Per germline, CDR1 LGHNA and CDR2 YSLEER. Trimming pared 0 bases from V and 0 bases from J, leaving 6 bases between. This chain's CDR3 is CASSQDGVSGANVLTF. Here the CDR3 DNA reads TGCGCCAGCAGCCAAGACGGAGTCTCTGGGGCCAACGTCCTGACTTTC.

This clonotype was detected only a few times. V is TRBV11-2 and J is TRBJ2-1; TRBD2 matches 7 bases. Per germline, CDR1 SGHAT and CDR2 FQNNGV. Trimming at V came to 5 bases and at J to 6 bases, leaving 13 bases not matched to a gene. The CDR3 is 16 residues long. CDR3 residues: CASSHRSSGGVNEQFF. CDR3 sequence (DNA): TGTGCCAGCAGCCACCGGTCTAGCGGAGGGGTCAATGAGCAGTTCTTC.

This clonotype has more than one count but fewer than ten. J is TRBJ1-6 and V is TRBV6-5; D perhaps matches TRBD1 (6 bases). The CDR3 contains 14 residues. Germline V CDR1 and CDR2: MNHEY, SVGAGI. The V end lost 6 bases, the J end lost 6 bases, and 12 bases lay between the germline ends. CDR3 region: CASRGGLGNSPLHF. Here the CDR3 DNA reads TGTGCCAGCAGAGGGGGGTTGGGTAATTCACCCCTCCACTTT.

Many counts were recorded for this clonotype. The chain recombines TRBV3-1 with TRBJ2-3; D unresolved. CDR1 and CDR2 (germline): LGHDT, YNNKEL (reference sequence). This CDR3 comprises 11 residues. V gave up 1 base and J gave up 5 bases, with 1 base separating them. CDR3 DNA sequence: TGTGCCAGCAGCCAAGTAGATACGCAGTATTTT. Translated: CASSQVDTQYF.